A single sample is the source of the 2 T cell receptor beta chains below, sequenced in a study of Ad26.COV2.S vaccination and SARS-CoV-2 variants. TCRdb's copy holds only in-frame clones and misses some; the assay was immunoSEQ multiplex PCR. The sample includes around 170,000 clones, around 85% of them seen just once. The input for sequencing was peripheral blood, taken after recovery from COVID-19. The receptors come from a human donor who had recovered from COVID-19.

The J gene is TRBJ1-2, the V gene TRBV4-2; TRBD1 might be the D (5 bases). This CDR3 is 15 amino acids long. V was shortened by 6 bases and J by 2 bases, with 16 bases between the two germline ends. CDR1 is LGHNA and CDR2 is YNFKEQ in the germline V gene. CDR3 in amino acids: CASRQDSLQNYGYTF. The CDR3 coding sequence is TGTGCCAGCAGACAGGACTCCTTACAGAACTATGGCTACACCTTC.

The rearrangement uses TRBV6-6 and TRBJ1-2; D not resolved. The CDR3 sequence is 13 residues long. The germline V gene has CDR1 MNHNY and CDR2 SVGAGI (reference sequence). Trimming took 4 bases from V and 8 from J, leaving 14 bases between them. Written as DNA, the CDR3 is TGTGCCAGCAGTTCGTCCCAGAGAGTCGGCTACACCTTC. Translated, it gives CASSSSQRVGYTF.